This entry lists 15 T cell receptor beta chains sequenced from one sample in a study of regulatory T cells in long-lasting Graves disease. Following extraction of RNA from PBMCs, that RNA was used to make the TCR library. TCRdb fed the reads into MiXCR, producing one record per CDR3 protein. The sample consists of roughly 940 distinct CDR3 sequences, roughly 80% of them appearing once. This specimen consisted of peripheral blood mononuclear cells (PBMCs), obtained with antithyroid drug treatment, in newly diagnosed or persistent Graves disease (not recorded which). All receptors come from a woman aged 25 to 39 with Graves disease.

The CDR3 sequence is CASSQSKGHQRPCFGANVLTF. CDR3 nucleotide sequence: TGCGCCAGCAGTCAATCGAAGGGACACCAGCGCCCGTGCTTTGGGGCCAACGTCCTGACTTTC. The chain uses TRBV23-1 and TRBJ2-6; D might be TRBD1 (6 bases). TRBV23-1 is an open reading frame whose function is uncertain. V gave up 0 bases and J gave up 3 bases, with 24 bases separating them. The CDR3 consists of 21 residues.

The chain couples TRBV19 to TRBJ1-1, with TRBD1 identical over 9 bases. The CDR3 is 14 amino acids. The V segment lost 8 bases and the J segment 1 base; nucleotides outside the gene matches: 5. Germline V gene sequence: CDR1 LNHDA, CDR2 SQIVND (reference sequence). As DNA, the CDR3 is TGTGCCAGTTCGACAGGGGGTACGAACACTGAAGCTTTCTTT. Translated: CASSTGGTNTEAFF.

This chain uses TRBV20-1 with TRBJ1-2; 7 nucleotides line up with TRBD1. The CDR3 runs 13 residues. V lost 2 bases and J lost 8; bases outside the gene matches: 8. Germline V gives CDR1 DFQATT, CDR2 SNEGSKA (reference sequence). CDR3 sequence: CSARPPGQWGYTF. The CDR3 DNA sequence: TGCAGTGCTAGACCCCCGGGACAGTGGGGCTACACCTTC.

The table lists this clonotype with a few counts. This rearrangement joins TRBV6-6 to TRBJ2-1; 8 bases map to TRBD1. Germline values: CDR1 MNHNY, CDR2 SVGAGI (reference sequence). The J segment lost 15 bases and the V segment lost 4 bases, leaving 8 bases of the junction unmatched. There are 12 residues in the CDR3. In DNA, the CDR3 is TGTGCCAGCAGTTTATACCAGGGGGCGATGTTCTTC. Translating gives CASSLYQGAMFF.

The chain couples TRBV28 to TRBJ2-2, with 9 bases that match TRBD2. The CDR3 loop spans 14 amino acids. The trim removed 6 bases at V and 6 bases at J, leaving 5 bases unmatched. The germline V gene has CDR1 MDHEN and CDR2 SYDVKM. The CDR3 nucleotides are TGTGCCAGCAGCCGGACTAGCGCCGCCGGGGAGCTGTTTTTT. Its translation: CASSRTSAAGELFF. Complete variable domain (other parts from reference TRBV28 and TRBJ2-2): DVKVTQSSRYLVKRTGEKVFLECVQDMDHENMFWYRQDPGLGLRLIYFSYDVKMKEKGDIPEGYSVSREKKERFSLILESASTNQTSMYLCASSRTSAAGELFFGEGSRLTVL.

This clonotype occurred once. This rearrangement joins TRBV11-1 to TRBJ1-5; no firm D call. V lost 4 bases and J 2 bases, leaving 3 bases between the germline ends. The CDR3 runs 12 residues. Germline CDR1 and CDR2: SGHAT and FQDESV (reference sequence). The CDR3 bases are TGTGCCAGCAGCTCCGGCAATCAGCCCCAGCATTTT. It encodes CASSSGNQPQHF.

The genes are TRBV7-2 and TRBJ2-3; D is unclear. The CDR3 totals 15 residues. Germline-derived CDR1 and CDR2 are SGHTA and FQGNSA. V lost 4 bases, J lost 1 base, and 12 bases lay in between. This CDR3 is CASSSDSAGTDTQYF. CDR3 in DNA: TGTGCCAGCAGCTCAGACTCCGCTGGCACAGATACGCAGTATTTT.

CDR3 nucleotides: TGCGCCAGCAGCCCTCAAGGTGTGGGCTTAGGGGGCGAGCAGTACTTC. Its translation: CASSPQGVGLGGEQYF. This rearrangement joins TRBV4-1 to TRBJ2-7, with D possibly being TRBD1 (6 bases). Germline V gene lookup returns CDR1 MGHRA and CDR2 YSYEKL. V lost 4 bases, J lost 6 bases, and 22 bases lay in between. CDR3 length: 16 amino acids.

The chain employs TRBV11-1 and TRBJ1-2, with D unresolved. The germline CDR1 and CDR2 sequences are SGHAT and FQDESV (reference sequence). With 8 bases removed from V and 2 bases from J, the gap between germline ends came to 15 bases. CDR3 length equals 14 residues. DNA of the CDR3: TGTGCCAGCCACGGTCCCGCCATGAACTATGGCTACACCTTC. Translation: CASHGPAMNYGYTF.

CDR3 bases: TGTGCCAGCAGTTACTCGATCGAGGATAGCTATGGCTACACCTTC. The encoded protein is CASSYSIEDSYGYTF. This chain uses TRBV6-5 with TRBJ1-2; unclear D gene. With 0 bases removed from V and 4 bases from J, the gap between germline ends came to 12 bases. This CDR3 has 15 residues. Germline CDR1 reads MNHEY; CDR2 reads SVGAGI.

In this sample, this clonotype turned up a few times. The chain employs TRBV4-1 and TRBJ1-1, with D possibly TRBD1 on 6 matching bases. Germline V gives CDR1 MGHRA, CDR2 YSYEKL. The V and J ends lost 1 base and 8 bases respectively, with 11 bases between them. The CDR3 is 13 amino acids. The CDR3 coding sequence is TGCGCCAGCAGCCAAGTAAACAGGGTGGAAGCTTTCTTT. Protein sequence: CASSQVNRVEAFF.

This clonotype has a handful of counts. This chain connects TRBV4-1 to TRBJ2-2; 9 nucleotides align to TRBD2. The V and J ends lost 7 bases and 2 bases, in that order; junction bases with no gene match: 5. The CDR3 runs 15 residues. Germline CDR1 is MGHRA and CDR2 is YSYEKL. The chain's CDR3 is CASTGLAINTGELFF. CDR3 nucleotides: TGCGCCAGCACTGGACTAGCGATTAACACCGGGGAGCTGTTTTTT.

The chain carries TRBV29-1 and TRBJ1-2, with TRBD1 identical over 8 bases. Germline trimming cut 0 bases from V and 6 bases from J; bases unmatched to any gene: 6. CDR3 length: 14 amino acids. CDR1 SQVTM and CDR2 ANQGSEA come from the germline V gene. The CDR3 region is CSVEETGAPDGYTF. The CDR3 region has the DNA TGCAGCGTTGAAGAGACAGGGGCGCCTGATGGCTACACCTTC.

The CDR3 region has the DNA TGCGCCAGCGCGAGAATGAAGGCAGATACGCAGTATTTT. Protein: CASARMKADTQYF. The rearrangement uses TRBV5-1 and TRBJ2-3; unclear D gene. V lost 7 bases and J lost 4, with 13 bases in between. Germline-derived CDR1 and CDR2 are SGHRS and YFSETQ. The CDR3 is 13 residues long.

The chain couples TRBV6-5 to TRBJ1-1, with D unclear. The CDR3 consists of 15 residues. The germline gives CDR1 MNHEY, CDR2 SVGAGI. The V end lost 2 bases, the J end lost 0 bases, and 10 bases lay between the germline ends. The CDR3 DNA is TGTGCCAGCAGTTACGGCAGAGGCATGAACACTGAAGCTTTCTTT. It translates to CASSYGRGMNTEAFF.